Listed below are T cell receptor beta chains from one sample, sequenced in a study of graft-versus-host responses after intestinal transplantation. Clones were sequenced by immunoSEQ multiplex PCR, and TCRdb holds only the in-frame ones, with some missing. This sample has about 40,000 clones; under 95% occur once, and the top ten carry approximately 2.2%. Sequences were derived from PBMCs, sampled 300 to 320 days after intestinal transplant. Source of these receptors: a human patient who received an intestinal transplant, so some T cells may come from the graft donor. Each CDR3 is given with its conserved first and last residue. The D gene is left open where the match is weak. Clone size is shown for a subset of rows, as once, few, many or a class of expanded clone.

D	V	size	J	DNA	CDR3
TRBD1	TRBV5-1	NA	TRBJ2-5	TGCGCCAGCAGCTTCGGGACAGCGAACCAAGAGACCCAGTACTTC	CASSFGTANQETQYF
NA	TRBV7-9	NA	TRBJ2-7	TGTGCCAGCAGGGACATAAGCTCCTACGAGCAGTACTTC	CASRDISSYEQYF
NA	TRBV18	NA	TRBJ2-5	TGTGCCAGCTCACCACCGGCAGGGTCGGAGACCCAGTACTTC	CASSPPAGSETQYF
NA	TRBV10-1	NA	TRBJ1-1	TGCGCCAGCAGTGAACTAGTATCCTCTGAAGCTTTCTTT	CASSELVSSEAFF
NA	TRBV28	once	TRBJ1-3	TGTGCCAGCAGTTTAGGACACGACCCCTCTGGAAACACCATATATTTT	CASSLGHDPSGNTIYF
NA	TRBV18	NA	TRBJ1-5	TGTGCCAGCTCACCTAAGGGGGTCGGCAATCAGCCCCAGCATTTT	CASSPKGVGNQPQHF
NA	TRBV21-1	NA	TRBJ1-5	TGTGCCAGCAGCAAAGAGAATCAGCCCCAGCATTTT	CASSKENQPQHF
NA	TRBV5-6	NA	TRBJ2-1	TGTGCCAGCAGCTTGGGTCGAGCTTTAGCCTACAATGAGCAGTTCTTC	CASSLGRALAYNEQFF
NA	TRBV6-1	NA	TRBJ1-5	TGTGCCAGCAGTGAAGCGCTTCCAGGTAGGATTAGCAATCAGCCCCAGCATTTT	CASSEALPGRISNQPQHF
TRBD2	TRBV7-9	NA	TRBJ2-1	TGTGCCAGCAGGAGACCGGGACTAGCGGGAGAAGGGGAGTTCTTC	CASRRPGLAGEGEFF
NA	TRBV28	NA	TRBJ2-7	TGTGCCAGCAGTTTAGGCCCGGGGTGGTCCTACGAGCAGTACTTC	CASSLGPGWSYEQYF
TRBD1	TRBV5-1	NA	TRBJ1-1	TGCGCCAGCAGCCTTACAGGGGGCGACACTGAAGCTTTCTTT	CASSLTGGDTEAFF
TRBD2	TRBV7-3	NA	TRBJ2-1	TGTGCCAGCAGCTTACTAGCGGGGGGTCTCGACAATGAGCAGTTCTTC	CASSLLAGGLDNEQFF
TRBD1	TRBV7-9	NA	TRBJ2-7	TGTGCCAGCAGCGGAAAGACAGGGGAGGATACCTACGAGCAGTACTTC	CASSGKTGEDTYEQYF
NA	TRBV4-1	NA	TRBJ1-1	TGCGCCAGCAGCCAAGCCAGCCCTCTTAACACTGAAGCTTTCTTT	CASSQASPLNTEAFF
TRBD1	TRBV6-4	NA	TRBJ1-2	TGTGCCAGCAGGATACCGGACAGGTGCTATGGCTACACCTTC	CASRIPDRCYGYTF
NA	TRBV6-1	NA	TRBJ2-1	TGTGCCAGCACCCTTGGAGGGACATGGGGTGAGCAGTTCTTC	CASTLGGTWGEQFF
TRBD2	TRBV6-5	NA	TRBJ2-7	TGTGCCAGCAGTACAAGGACTAGCGGGAGCTACGAGCAGTACTTC	CASSTRTSGSYEQYF
TRBD1	TRBV9	NA	TRBJ1-2	TGTGCCAGCAGCTCCCTCGGACAGGGGGCAGTTTATGGCTACACCTTC	CASSSLGQGAVYGYTF
TRBD1	TRBV7-2	NA	TRBJ2-7	TGTGCCAGCAGCCGGGGGACAGGGGGCCCGCGGCAGTACTTC	CASSRGTGGPRQYF
NA	TRBV6-4	NA	TRBJ1-1	TGTGCCAGCAGGCCGGGGCGGGGAAACACTGAAGCTTTCTTT	CASRPGRGNTEAFF
NA	TRBV6-6	NA	TRBJ2-2	TGTGCCAGCAGTAACAGGGTGGCCGGGGAGCTGTTTTTT	CASSNRVAGELFF
NA	TRBV25-1	NA	TRBJ2-6	TGTGCCAGCAGCCCCACCCAGGGGAGGGGCTCTGGGGCCAACGTCCTGACTTTC	CASSPTQGRGSGANVLTF
NA	TRBV6-5	NA	TRBJ1-2	TGTGCCAGAAGACAGGTGAAGGTCTATGGCTACACCTTC	CARRQVKVYGYTF
TRBD2	TRBV5-4	NA	TRBJ2-5	TGTGCCAGCAGCCCCCCTCCTGCGGGGGGAGGCGAGACCCAGTACTTC	CASSPPPAGGGETQYF
NA	TRBV28	NA	TRBJ2-7	TGTGCCAGCAGTTCCCTTGAGCAGTACTTC	CASSSLEQYF
NA	TRBV7-9	few	TRBJ2-5	TGTGCCAGCAGTTCCGGGACGTTTGGTAGAGAGACCCAGTACTTC	CASSSGTFGRETQYF
NA	TRBV5-1	NA	TRBJ2-4	TGCGCCAGCAGCTTGGACAGACGCATTCAGTACTTC	CASSLDRRIQYF
TRBD2	TRBV2	NA	TRBJ2-3	TGTGCCAGCAGTGATCCGGCGGGGGGGTTCACAGATACGCAGTATTTT	CASSDPAGGFTDTQYF
TRBD1	TRBV4-1	NA	TRBJ2-1	TGCGCCAGCAGCCAAGTCCAAGGGGGCGCCTACAATGAGCAGTTCTTC	CASSQVQGGAYNEQFF
NA	TRBV5-1	NA	TRBJ1-2	TGCGCCAGCAGCAGCGGGCAGGGAGGCTATGGCTACACCTTC	CASSSGQGGYGYTF
NA	TRBV28	NA	TRBJ1-5	TGTGCCAGCAGACAGGTAAATCAGCCCCAGCATTTT	CASRQVNQPQHF
NA	TRBV20-1	NA	TRBJ2-1	TGCAGTGCTAAGGGTTACAATGAGCAGTTCTTC	CSAKGYNEQFF
TRBD2	TRBV29-1	once	TRBJ2-2	TGCAGCGTCGGGCTAGCGGTGAACACCGGGGAGCTGTTTTTT	CSVGLAVNTGELFF
NA	TRBV5-4	NA	TRBJ2-4	TGTGCCAGCAGCTTCGGAGCCAAAAACATTCAGTACTTC	CASSFGAKNIQYF
TRBD2	TRBV6-4	NA	TRBJ2-2	TGTGCCAGCAGTGGCACTAGCGGGAGGCCAACCGGGGAGCTGTTTTTT	CASSGTSGRPTGELFF
TRBD1	TRBV10-3	few	TRBJ2-7	TGTGCCATCAGCACCTCAGGGGGCTATGAGCAGTACTTC	CAISTSGGYEQYF
NA	TRBV9	NA	TRBJ2-3	TGTGCCAGCAGCGTAAGGGTAGCTTCCGCAGATACGCAGTATTTT	CASSVRVASADTQYF
TRBD2	TRBV2	NA	TRBJ2-2	TGTGCCAGCAGCGTCGTTTTAGCGGGCGCCGGGGAGCTGTTTTTT	CASSVVLAGAGELFF
NA	TRBV5-1	once	TRBJ2-1	TGCGCCAGCAGCTTGGGAGGCACTCAGTCCTACAATGAGCAGTTCTTC	CASSLGGTQSYNEQFF
TRBD1	TRBV6-1	NA	TRBJ1-6	TGTGCCAGCAAGGACAGGGAATTCTATAATTCACCCCTCCACTTT	CASKDREFYNSPLHF
NA	TRBV7-7	NA	TRBJ1-1	TGTGCCAGCAGCATGTTTACAGGAGGGGCCACTGAAGCTTTCTTT	CASSMFTGGATEAFF
TRBD1	TRBV14	few	TRBJ1-3	TGTGCCAGCAGGCTTACAGGGGCTGGAAACACCATATATTTT	CASRLTGAGNTIYF
NA	TRBV6-5	NA	TRBJ1-2	TGCGCCAGCAGTGGGATAGGGGGCTATGGCTACACCTTC	CASSGIGGYGYTF
NA	TRBV4-1	NA	TRBJ1-5	TGCGCCAGCAGCCAAGCCAGCAATCAGCCCCAGCATTTT	CASSQASNQPQHF
NA	TRBV11-2	NA	TRBJ2-5	TGTGCCAGCAGCCGAGGCATAGGTGAGGAGACCCAGTACTTC	CASSRGIGEETQYF
NA	TRBV1	NA	TRBJ2-5	TGCACCAGCAGTTTGGATGGAGTACACCAAGAGACCCAGTACTTC	CTSSLDGVHQETQYF
NA	TRBV29-1	few	TRBJ2-3	TGCAGCACCGGGACTAGCACAGATACGCAGTATTTT	CSTGTSTDTQYF
NA	TRBV4-1	NA	TRBJ2-5	TGCGCCAGCAGCCATTCTAGCGCTGAGACCCAGTACTTC	CASSHSSAETQYF
NA	TRBV4-2	NA	TRBJ2-2	TGTGCCAGCAGCCAAGAGTATGAAGCGTTCCCCGGGGAGCTGTTTTTT	CASSQEYEAFPGELFF
NA	TRBV28	NA	TRBJ2-7	TGTGCCAGCAGTTACCCCGGCAGGGCCAGCTCCTACGAGCAGTACTTC	CASSYPGRASSYEQYF
TRBD1	TRBV5-1	NA	TRBJ1-2	TGCGCCAGCAGCTGGGACAGGGACTATGGCTACACCTTC	CASSWDRDYGYTF
TRBD1	TRBV11-2	NA	TRBJ2-3	TGTGCCAGCAGCCCCCGCGATGTTGACAGGGCAGCGGCAGATACGCAGTATTTT	CASSPRDVDRAAADTQYF
NA	TRBV7-2	NA	TRBJ2-3	TGTGCCAGCAGGTTAGGGGGGCCCCGAACAGATACGCAGTATTTT	CASRLGGPRTDTQYF